A selection of T cell receptor beta chains follows, all from one sample in a study of radiotherapy plus CTLA-4 blockade in lung cancer. Sequenced by immunoSEQ multiplex PCR; TCRdb stores in-frame clones only, minus some. The sample yields tens of thousands of clones, 60% to 85% seen once. Sequenced here: peripheral blood, sampled from a patient treated with radiotherapy plus ipilimumab. The receptors stem from a human donor with non-small cell lung cancer whose response to radiotherapy plus ipilimumab could not be evaluated. Some clones in this sample may be carry-over from other donors' samples. Both conserved end residues are trimmed from each CDR3. Each record gives: V gene, CDR3 length, J gene, CDR3 protein.

TRBV29-1	12	TRBJ2-1	SVGRGEGRDEQF
TRBV6-1	15	TRBJ2-5	ASSEQGTGASYERQY
TRBV11-2	13	TRBJ1-3	ASTFAGGTGNTIY
TRBV27	12	TRBJ2-4	ASSLKRGKNIQY
TRBV27	13	TRBJ1-3	ASSLSSAGGNTIY
TRBV5-6	12	TRBJ2-7	ASSFSGGSNEQY
TRBV5-1	13	TRBJ1-4	ASSSSTGVEEKLF
TRBV18	18	TRBJ2-5	ASSLGPGTGGAEGRETQY
TRBV7-8	14	TRBJ2-6	ASSLVGGLGANVLT
TRBV21-1	16	TRBJ1-4	ASSKFFGRGSTNEKLF
TRBV27	12	TRBJ2-2	ASSVAGRAGELF
TRBV9	14	TRBJ2-1	ASSPRRGSSYNEQF
TRBV29-1	12	TRBJ2-7	SAGGTGGYYEQY
TRBV6-5	13	TRBJ1-1	ASSFDRGGNTEAF
TRBV9	12	TRBJ1-2	ASSADRVNYGYT
TRBV5-1	12	TRBJ1-1	AGSLVTGDTEAF
TRBV27	13	TRBJ2-7	ASSPAGGGGYEQY
TRBV6-6	12	TRBJ1-2	ASSYSGTPYGYT
TRBV20-1	9	TRBJ2-5	SASPQETQY
TRBV7-2	11	TRBJ2-7	ASSFDITYEQY
TRBV4-1	14	TRBJ1-2	ASSQGGLARVGGYP
TRBV6-5	11	TRBJ1-2	ASSNGQGTGYT
TRBV5-1	11	TRBJ2-5	ASSPGGDETQY
TRBV6-5	14	TRBJ2-3	ASSSHSGGYTDTQY
TRBV4-3	12	TRBJ2-1	ASSWTGTHTEQF
TRBV4-2	13	TRBJ1-2	ASSVTGTENYGYT
TRBV5-4	13	TRBJ2-1	ASSLAGGAYNEQF
TRBV5-1	12	TRBJ2-7	ASSPQGASYEQY
TRBV6-6	14	TRBJ2-7	ASSPYTGGDYYEQY
TRBV30	11	TRBJ1-2	AWSVQGGHGYT
TRBV29-1	14	TRBJ1-3	SVKTGGLNSGNTIY
TRBV29-1	11	TRBJ1-2	SARDRANYGYT
TRBV19	13	TRBJ1-2	ASSTTGTGNYGYT
TRBV5-1	12	TRBJ2-3	ASSQRGATDTQY
TRBV9	14	TRBJ2-5	ASSHPSGGSQETQY
TRBV6-1	13	TRBJ2-1	ASSETGGGYNEQF
TRBV6-5	14	TRBJ1-6	ASSYLPGTGSSPLH
TRBV6-5	12	TRBJ2-5	ASSYDGGPGPAN
TRBV4-3	14	TRBJ2-1	ASSQDITSRGGEQF
TRBV6-1	15	TRBJ1-1	ASSERGTVAMNTEAF
TRBV5-6	13	TRBJ2-1	ASSRQTQGADEQF
TRBV19	13	TRBJ2-7	ASSMEAQLPYEQY
TRBV2	16	TRBJ1-5	ASGRRNRVGYSNQPQH
TRBV6-1	13	TRBJ1-5	ASSHNRGSNQPQH
TRBV7-2	12	TRBJ1-6	ASSLDRSHSPLH
TRBV7-8	11	TRBJ2-7	ASSPMGPYEQY
TRBV6-6	11	TRBJ2-4	ASSLVAKNIQY
TRBV5-6	13	TRBJ1-5	ASSLIGREGQPQH
TRBV5-3	13	TRBJ2-1	ARSAAGEIPAEQF
TRBV5-1	12	TRBJ2-1	ASSSGMGAYEQF
TRBV9	11	TRBJ1-1	ASSVIGGTEAF
TRBV6-5	12	TRBJ2-7	ASTPTGGLYEQY
TRBV28	14	TRBJ1-2	ASSSPDVRGAYGYT
TRBV6-6	13	TRBJ2-1	ASILEETSYNEQF
TRBV9	15	TRBJ2-6	ASSVGDYASGANVLT
TRBV2	11	TRBJ1-1	ASTKDREDEAF
TRBV7-9	13	TRBJ2-7	ASSLQGSPPYEQY